The sequence of this T cell receptor beta chain was determined in a study of shared clonotypes between healthy human individuals (dated by TCRdb to the early 2020s). Turning to the overall study: The cohort comprised a couple of women and a few men aged 18 to 49 years. Each donor's leukapheresis produced roughly between about 0.85 and 10 billion PBMCs. Per donor, three plates each were used for CD4 naive and CD4 memory, two for CD8 naive, and one for CD8 memory. To increase sequencing depth and limit assay-specific biases, TCR repertoire library preparation and sequencing were carried out by different laboratories using diverse techniques. To estimate repertoire size and how much clonotypes are shared between individuals, the study performed deep sequencing of blood TCR repertoires from five healthy adults. What the study reported, not specific to this receptor: The small number of donors limited the genetic and exposure-history diversity represented. About 4.5% of naive CD4, 3.5% of naive CD8, roughly 2.5% of memory CD4, and 0.35% to 0.5% of memory CD8 clonotypes were shared across several donors. Sampling was limited to blood, and TCR repertoires in tissue likely differ from TCR repertoires in blood. Compared with non-shared clonotypes, clonotypes shared by all four sorted-subset donors had higher generation probabilities. Pairwise subsampling indicated that sequencing depth was expected to affect the degree of clonotype sharing among donors. Rarefaction of sorted-subset datasets indicated incomplete sequencing despite the large sequencing depth. Naive subsets generally had larger estimated clonotype richness than memory subsets did.

CD8 naive samples were CD45RO-negative cells positively selected for CCR7, giving a CD45RA+CCR7+ population that excluded TemRA cells. Healthy HIV-negative adults with no recently reported acute infections or vaccinations were included as donors. Every donor was a Caucasian adult living in Nashville, Tennessee, USA. Blood was collected by leukapheresis, and PBMCs were isolated by Ficoll-Histopaque density gradient centrifugation and then cryopreserved in liquid nitrogen vapor phase. Purity and quantity of every magnetically sorted T cell population were checked by analytical flow cytometry. Each sorted fraction had its genomic DNA isolated and then quantified by UV absorbance on a Nanodrop 2000c. The CDR3 covers 17 residues, taking in both the cysteine and the phenylalanine. The kept DNA is CDR3 alone, 51 bases in frame from the first base. Cut back by 0 bases and 0 bases, the V and J ends lie 12 bases apart. CDR1 SGHAT and CDR2 FQNNGV are derived from the germline V gene.

About this clone itself: The antigen it recognizes is unknown. It has no much larger one-base neighbor in the sample; base qualities were not kept.

Using the deep immunoSEQ assay, multiplex PCR amplified TCR CDR3 regions from genomic DNA. Genomic DNA extracted from each cell subset was distributed evenly over all wells of several immunoSEQ 96-well plates, and each plate served as one replicate. For sorted subsets, approximately 200 ng of genomic DNA, equivalent to 25,000 to 35,000 T cell genomes, went into each replicate PCR. Purified libraries were measured with a Qubit 3.0 fluorometer, size-checked on a Bioanalyzer 2100, and measured again with the KAPA Library Quantification kit. Every immunoSEQ 96-well plate was sequenced on a separate single-read 150-cycle Illumina NextSeq 550 flow cell. The published analysis was carried out like this. The immunoSEQ output contained only junctional sequences without quality scores, so filtering could not match that applied to full-length reads. Sequences were annotated with PyIR, a Python wrapper for IgBLAST v1.9, and V/J genes and CDR3 were assigned using IMGT germline references. Reads were removed for weak V/J assignments (E-value above 1e-6), missing CDR3, stop codons, out-of-frame junctions, or ambiguous translated residues. V3J clonotypes were defined as sequences sharing the same inferred V gene, J gene, and CDR3 amino acid sequence. Percentage overlap between repertoires was computed as shared unique clonotypes divided by the size of the smaller repertoire. RTK rarefaction, the Chao1 estimator, and Recon v2.1 estimates of unobserved clonotypes were used to assess repertoire richness. OLGA was used to compute generation probabilities for all TCRbeta clonotypes that the gDNA method yielded from a handful of donors. The source is immuneACCESS, and TCRdb retained only in-frame sequences with V and J called. Part of the clones is not carried over; for the studies checked, unresolved V genes explain less than half of this, and the remainder is unexplained. For V, J and clone size, that table is used; D and trimming come from the DNA. In all, the sample holds about 1,900,000 clones, and roughly 94% of those were seen once. The leading ten clones occupy approximately 1% of the sample.

Recombination connected TRBV11-2 to TRBJ2-1; no confident D gene assignment can be made. Sequenced: naive CD8+ T cells sorted from blood. The cell subset or site label of this sample denotes: CD45RA+CCR7+. The receptor was isolated from a man in his late teens or twenties in good health. In nucleotide form, the sequence is TGTGCCAGCAGCTTAGACACCCTCGTGAGCTCCTACAATGAGCAGTTCTTC. The translation is CASSLDTLVSSYNEQFF.